A selection of T cell receptor beta chains follows, all from one sample in a study of neurological immune-mediated disorders. Via MiXCR, TCRdb re-called the 5' RACE reads, giving one row per CDR3 protein. This table has over 25,000 distinct CDR3 sequences, about 1.6% appearing once. The sequencing sample was made of PBMCs. The receptors were gathered from a woman aged 25-40 years with multiple sclerosis. The CDR3 runs from the conserved cysteine through the conserved F or W. A D gene is named only where the DNA matches it firmly. The size field is filled for only some rows; it gives once, few, many or a size class.

CAISDKGPYEQYF | TGTGCCATCAGTGATAAGGGACCGTACGAGCAGTACTTC | TRBV10-3 | many | . | TRBJ2-7
CASSGRVGNPYNEQFF | TGTGCCAGCAGCGGCCGGGTGGGGAACCCCTACAATGAGCAGTTCTTC | TRBV7-2 | many | . | TRBJ2-1
CASSLLERTGNEQYF | TGCGCCAGCAGCTTGCTCGAAAGGACAGGGAACGAGCAGTACTTC | TRBV5-1 | many | TRBD1 | TRBJ2-7
CASSLEGTTGKGQFF | TGCGCCAGCAGCTTGGAAGGGACGACGGGCAAAGGGCAGTTCTTC | TRBV5-1 | many | . | TRBJ2-1
CSVDPTGRLEKLFF | TGCAGCGTTGACCCGACAGGAAGACTTGAAAAACTGTTTTTT | TRBV29-1 | many | . | TRBJ1-4
CASSLSASGGAVQDTQYF | TGCGCCAGCAGCTTGTCGGCTAGCGGGGGGGCGGTTCAAGATACGCAGTATTTT | TRBV5-1 | many | TRBD2 | TRBJ2-3
CSARPYRRRGYYGYTF | TGCAGTGCTCGACCTTATAGACGGAGAGGATACTATGGCTACACCTTC | TRBV20-1 | many | . | TRBJ1-2
CSAGEETQYF | TGCAGTGCAGGAGAGGAGACCCAGTACTTC | TRBV20-1 | many | . | TRBJ2-5
CASSQDLAASYNEQFF | TGTGCCAGCAGCCAAGACCTAGCGGCCTCCTACAATGAGCAGTTCTTC | TRBV3-1 | many | TRBD2 | TRBJ2-1
CASTSGYQETQYF | TGTGCCAGTACTAGCGGCTACCAAGAGACCCAGTACTTC | TRBV15 | many | TRBD2 | TRBJ2-5
CASRPTGTDTQYF | TGCGCCAGCAGGCCGACAGGTACAGATACGCAGTATTTT | TRBV5-1 | many | . | TRBJ2-3
CASSELGGTEAFF | TGTGCCAGCAGCGAACTCGGGGGCACTGAAGCTTTCTTT | TRBV25-1 | few | . | TRBJ1-1
CSAAGGTDTQYF | TGCAGCGCGGCGGGGGGCACAGATACGCAGTATTTT | TRBV29-1 | many | TRBD2 | TRBJ2-3
CASSQDRAGYEQYF | TGCGCCAGCAGCCAAGATAGGGCAGGCTACGAGCAGTACTTC | TRBV4-1 | . | . | TRBJ2-7
CASSLGLDRPLSEAFF | TGTGCCAGCAGTTTAGGATTGGACAGGCCTCTTTCTGAAGCTTTCTTT | TRBV12-3/TRBV12-4 | . | TRBD1 | TRBJ1-1
CASGEQGGIEKLFF | TGTGCCAGCGGCGAACAGGGGGGGATTGAAAAACTGTTTTTT | TRBV5-6 | once | TRBD1 | TRBJ1-4
CASSQDRGIGTQYF | TGTGCCAGCAGCCAAGATCGCGGCATAGGGACCCAGTACTTC | TRBV3-1 | many | . | TRBJ2-5
CASSLGHNYEQYF | TGCGCCAGCAGCTTGGGGCACAACTACGAGCAGTACTTC | TRBV5-1 | many | . | TRBJ2-7
CASTEQVPGELFF | TGCGCCAGCACGGAACAGGTTCCCGGGGAGCTGTTTTTT | TRBV10-1 | many | . | TRBJ2-2
CASSPDYGTDTQYF | TGTGCCAGCAGCCCCGATTATGGTACAGATACGCAGTATTTT | TRBV12-3/TRBV12-4 | many | . | TRBJ2-3
CSASNSPKAFF | TGCAGTGCTAGTAACAGCCCAAAAGCTTTCTTT | TRBV20-1 | many | . | TRBJ1-1
CASSPAGTGRGEQYF | TGTGCCAGCAGTCCCGCCGGGACAGGGAGAGGTGAGCAGTACTTC | TRBV27 | many | TRBD1 | TRBJ2-7
CASSVGDRGRVTEAFF | TGTGCCAGCAGCGTAGGGGACAGGGGGCGGGTCACTGAAGCTTTCTTT | TRBV9 | many | TRBD1 | TRBJ1-1
CSARDYGRGESTEAFF | TGCAGTGCTAGAGATTATGGCAGGGGGGAGAGCACTGAAGCTTTCTTT | TRBV20-1 | many | TRBD1 | TRBJ1-1
CASSLYSSQYEQYF | TGTGCCAGCAGCTTATACAGTTCTCAATACGAGCAGTACTTC | TRBV7-2 | many | . | TRBJ2-7
CASSLFAGFDTQYF | TGTGCCAGCAGCCTCTTTGCCGGCTTTGATACGCAGTATTTT | TRBV9 | many | . | TRBJ2-3
CSARDQGGWYGYTF | TGCAGTGCTAGAGATCAAGGGGGGTGGTATGGCTACACCTTC | TRBV20-1 | . | . | TRBJ1-2
CATSDSGGGLTYNEQFF | TGTGCCACCAGTGATTCTGGGGGGGGATTAACCTACAATGAGCAGTTCTTC | TRBV24-1 | many | TRBD2 | TRBJ2-1
CASSDSHRGAYNEQFF | TGTGCCAGCAGCGATTCGCACAGGGGCGCCTACAATGAGCAGTTCTTC | TRBV9 | many | TRBD1 | TRBJ2-1
CASSRNRTTEAFF | TGCGCCAGCAGCCGGAACAGAACCACTGAAGCTTTCTTT | TRBV5-1 | many | . | TRBJ1-1
CASSQEGSGANVLTF | TGTGCCAGCAGCCAAGAGGGTTCTGGGGCCAACGTCCTGACTTTC | TRBV3-1 | many | . | TRBJ2-6
CASSLAGGGHQPQHF | TGTGCCAGCAGCTTAGCCGGCGGAGGGCATCAGCCCCAGCATTTT | TRBV7-2 | many | . | TRBJ1-5
CAISESLGLEETQYF | TGTGCCATCAGTGAGTCTCTGGGGCTAGAGGAGACCCAGTACTTC | TRBV10-3 | many | . | TRBJ2-5
CASSVQAGGRSDTQYF | TGTGCCAGCAGCGTTCAGGCGGGGGGGCGTTCAGATACGCAGTATTTT | TRBV7-2 | many | TRBD2 | TRBJ2-3
CATTPVGGGDGDEQFF | TGTGCCACCACCCCAGTTGGGGGGGGGGATGGGGATGAGCAGTTCTTC | TRBV24-1 | many | TRBD2 | TRBJ2-1
CASRSARADTDTQYF | TGTGCCAGCAGATCTGCTCGGGCAGACACAGATACGCAGTATTTT | TRBV7-9 | many | . | TRBJ2-3
CASRLARQGNEKLFF | TGTGCAAGTCGCTTAGCGAGACAGGGTAATGAAAAACTGTTTTTT | TRBV12-2 | many | . | TRBJ1-4
CASSLGTSVDEQFF | TGTGCCAGCAGCCTTGGGACTTCGGTTGATGAGCAGTTCTTC | TRBV7-3 | many | . | TRBJ2-1
CASRFTLVTEAFF | TGTGCCAGCAGGTTCACGCTAGTCACTGAAGCTTTCTTT | TRBV6-5 | many | . | TRBJ1-1
CASSLVVSYTGELFF | TGTGCCAGCAGCTTAGTGGTCAGCTACACCGGGGAGCTGTTTTTT | TRBV7-9 | many | . | TRBJ2-2
CASGFFGRGDTQYF | TGTGCTAGTGGTTTTTTCGGCAGGGGGGATACACAGTATTTT | TRBV12-5 | . | . | TRBJ2-3
CASIRQGTNQPQHF | TGCGCCAGCATTCGACAGGGGACGAATCAGCCCCAGCATTTT | TRBV10-1 | many | TRBD1 | TRBJ1-5
CASSGRAYNEQFF | TGTGCCAGCAGCGGCAGGGCGTACAATGAGCAGTTCTTC | TRBV21-1 | many | . | TRBJ2-1
CASKSEKLFF | TGTGCCAGCAAGAGTGAAAAACTGTTTTTT | TRBV2 | many | . | TRBJ1-4
CASSLSLDGTGELFF | TGTGCCAGCAGCTTAAGTCTAGACGGGACCGGGGAGCTGTTTTTT | TRBV7-9 | many | . | TRBJ2-2
CATSRDRKPQHF | TGTGCCACCAGCAGAGACCGGAAGCCCCAGCATTTT | TRBV15 | many | . | TRBJ1-5
CASSTLGQPREGYTF | TGCGCCAGCAGCACACTAGGACAGCCCCGGGAAGGCTACACCTTC | TRBV5-1 | many | . | TRBJ1-2